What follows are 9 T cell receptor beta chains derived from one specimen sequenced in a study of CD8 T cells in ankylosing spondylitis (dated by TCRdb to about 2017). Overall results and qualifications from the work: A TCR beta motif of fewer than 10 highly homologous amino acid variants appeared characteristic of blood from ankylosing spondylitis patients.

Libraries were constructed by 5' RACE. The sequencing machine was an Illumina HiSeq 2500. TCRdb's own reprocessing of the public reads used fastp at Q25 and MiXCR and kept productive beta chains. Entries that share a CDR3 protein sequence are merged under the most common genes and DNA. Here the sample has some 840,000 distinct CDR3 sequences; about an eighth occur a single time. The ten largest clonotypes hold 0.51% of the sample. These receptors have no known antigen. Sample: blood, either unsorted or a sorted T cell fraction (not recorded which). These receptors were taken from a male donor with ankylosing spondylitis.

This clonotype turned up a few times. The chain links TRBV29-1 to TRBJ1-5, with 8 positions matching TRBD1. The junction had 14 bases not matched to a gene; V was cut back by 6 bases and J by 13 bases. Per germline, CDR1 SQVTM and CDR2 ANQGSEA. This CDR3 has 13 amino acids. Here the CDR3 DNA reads TGCAGCGTCTTAGACAGGGGTGGGGAGTTACAGCATTTT. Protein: CSVLDRGGELQHF.

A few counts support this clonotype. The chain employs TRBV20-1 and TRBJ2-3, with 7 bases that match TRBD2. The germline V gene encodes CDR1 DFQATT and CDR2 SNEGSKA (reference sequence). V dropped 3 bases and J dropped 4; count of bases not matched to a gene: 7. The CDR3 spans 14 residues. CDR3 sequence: CSARFQRGADTQYF. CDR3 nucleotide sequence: TGCAGTGCTAGGTTCCAGCGGGGCGCAGATACGCAGTATTTT.

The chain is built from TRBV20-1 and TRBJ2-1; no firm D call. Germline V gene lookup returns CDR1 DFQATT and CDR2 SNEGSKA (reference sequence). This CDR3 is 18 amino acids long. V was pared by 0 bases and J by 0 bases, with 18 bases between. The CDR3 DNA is TGCAGTGCTAGAGAAGCTCGAGGCGCCACAAGCTCCTACAATGAGCAGTTCTTC. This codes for CSAREARGATSSYNEQFF.

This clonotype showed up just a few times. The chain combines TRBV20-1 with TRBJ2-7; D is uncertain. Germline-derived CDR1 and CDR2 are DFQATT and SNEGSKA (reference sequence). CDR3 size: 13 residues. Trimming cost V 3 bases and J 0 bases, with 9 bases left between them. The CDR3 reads CSASRSASYEQYF. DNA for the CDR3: TGCAGTGCTAGTAGGTCTGCCTCCTACGAGCAGTACTTC.

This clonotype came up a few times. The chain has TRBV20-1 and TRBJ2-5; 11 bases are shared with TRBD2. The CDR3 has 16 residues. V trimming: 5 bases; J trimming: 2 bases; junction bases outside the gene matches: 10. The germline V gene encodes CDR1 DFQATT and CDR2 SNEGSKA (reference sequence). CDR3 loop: CSAFSPLAGDQETQYF. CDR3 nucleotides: TGCAGTGCTTTCTCCCCACTAGCGGGGGATCAAGAGACCCAGTACTTC.

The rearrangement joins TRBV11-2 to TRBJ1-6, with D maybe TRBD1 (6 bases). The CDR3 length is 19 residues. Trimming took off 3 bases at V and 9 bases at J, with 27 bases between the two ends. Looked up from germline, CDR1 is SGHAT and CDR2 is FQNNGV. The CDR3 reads CASSLERRSGGGGSSPLHF. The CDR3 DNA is TGTGCCAGCAGCTTGGAACGACGAAGTGGAGGGGGGGGTAGTTCACCCCTCCACTTT.

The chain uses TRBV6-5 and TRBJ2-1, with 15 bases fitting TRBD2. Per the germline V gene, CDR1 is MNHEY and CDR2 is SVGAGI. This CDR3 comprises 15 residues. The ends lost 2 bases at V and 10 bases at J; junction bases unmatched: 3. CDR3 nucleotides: TGTGCCAGCAGTTACGGCGGGACTAGCGGGAGGGAGCAGTTCTTC. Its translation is CASSYGGTSGREQFF.

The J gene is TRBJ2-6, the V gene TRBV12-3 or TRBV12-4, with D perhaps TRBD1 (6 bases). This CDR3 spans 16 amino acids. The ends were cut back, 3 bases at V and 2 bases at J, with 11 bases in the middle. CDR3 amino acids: CASSFRGSAGANVLTF. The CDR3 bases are TGTGCCAGCAGTTTTAGGGGGTCCGCTGGGGCCAACGTCCTGACTTTC.

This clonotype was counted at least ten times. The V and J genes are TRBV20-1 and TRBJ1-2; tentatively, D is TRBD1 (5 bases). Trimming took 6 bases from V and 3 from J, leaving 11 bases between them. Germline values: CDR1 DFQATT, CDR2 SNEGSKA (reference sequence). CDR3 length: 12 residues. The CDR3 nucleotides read TGCAGTGCCTACCGAGGGGACTATGGCTACACCTTC. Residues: CSAYRGDYGYTF.